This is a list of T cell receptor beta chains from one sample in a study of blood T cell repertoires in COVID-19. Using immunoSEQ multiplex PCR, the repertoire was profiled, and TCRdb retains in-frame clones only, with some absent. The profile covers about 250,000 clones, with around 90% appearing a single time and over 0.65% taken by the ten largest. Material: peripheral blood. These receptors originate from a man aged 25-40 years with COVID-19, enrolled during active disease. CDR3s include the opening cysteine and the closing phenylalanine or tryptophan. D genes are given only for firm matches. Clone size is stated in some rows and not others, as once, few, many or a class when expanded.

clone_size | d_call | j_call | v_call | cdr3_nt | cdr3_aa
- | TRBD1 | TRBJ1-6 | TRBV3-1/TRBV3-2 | TGTGCCAGCAGCCACAGACAGGGGACAAATTCACCCCTCCACTTT | CASSHRQGTNSPLHF
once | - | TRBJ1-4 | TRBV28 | TGTGCCAGCACCGGGGGTGACAATGAAAAACTGTTTTTT | CASTGGDNEKLFF
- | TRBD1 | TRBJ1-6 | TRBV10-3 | TGTGCCATCAGCCGGACAGGGGGCTTGAATTCACCCCTCCACTTT | CAISRTGGLNSPLHF
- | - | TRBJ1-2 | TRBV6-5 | TGTGCCCGTAGCCAGCTTAACTATGGCTACACCTTC | CARSQLNYGYTF
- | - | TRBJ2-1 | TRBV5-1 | TGCGCCAGCAGCTTGGAGACAGATTACAATGAGCAGTTCTTC | CASSLETDYNEQFF
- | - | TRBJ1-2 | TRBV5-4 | TGTGCCAGCACCAAAACAGGTTATAGTGGCTACACCTTC | CASTKTGYSGYTF
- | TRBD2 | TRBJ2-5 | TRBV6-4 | TGTGCCAGCATGCGGGGGGTGTTAGAGACCCAGTACTTC | CASMRGVLETQYF
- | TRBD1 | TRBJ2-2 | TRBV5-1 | TGCGCCAGCAGCTTGGGCTTGGGGACAGGTGGACCCACCGGGGAGCTGTTTTTT | CASSLGLGTGGPTGELFF
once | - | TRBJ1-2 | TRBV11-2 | TGTGCCAGCAGCTTGGCGCAGGGTAACTATGGCTACACCTTC | CASSLAQGNYGYTF
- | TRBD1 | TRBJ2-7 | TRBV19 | TGTGCCAGTAGTATCGGACAGGGTGACTACGAGCAGTACTTC | CASSIGQGDYEQYF
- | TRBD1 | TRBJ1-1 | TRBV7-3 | TGTGCCAGCAGCACCCGACAGGGGGTGGGCACTGAAGCTTTCTTT | CASSTRQGVGTEAFF
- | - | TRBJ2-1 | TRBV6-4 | TGTGCCACCAGACAGTATGAGCAGTTCTTC | CATRQYEQFF
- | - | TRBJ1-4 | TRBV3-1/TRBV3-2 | TGTGCCAGCAGCCAGGGGGGGGAAGAAAAACTGTTTTTT | CASSQGGEEKLFF
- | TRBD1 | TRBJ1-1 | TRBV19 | TGTGCCTGCCACAACAGGGGGCTCTACACTGAAGCTTTCTTT | CACHNRGLYTEAFF
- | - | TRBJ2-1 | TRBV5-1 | TGCGCCAGCAGCTTGGAAGGGGTTGGAGAGCAGTTCTTC | CASSLEGVGEQFF
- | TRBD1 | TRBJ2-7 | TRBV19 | TGTGCCAGTAAAGACGGGACAGGGGCCTACGAGCAGTACTTC | CASKDGTGAYEQYF
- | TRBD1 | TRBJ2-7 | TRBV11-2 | TGTGCCAGCAGCCCCCGACAGGGGGGGTCCTACGAGCAGTACTTC | CASSPRQGGSYEQYF
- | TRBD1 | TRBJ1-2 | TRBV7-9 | TGTGCCAGCAGCTTAGTGGGACAGAAAAGGCATGGCTACACCTTC | CASSLVGQKRHGYTF
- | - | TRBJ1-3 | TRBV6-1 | TGTGCCAGCAGTGAAGAGGGGGGGTGGGATGGAAACACCATATATTTT | CASSEEGGWDGNTIYF
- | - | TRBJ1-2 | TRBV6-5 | TGTGCCAGCAGAGACCGCGGGGGTGGCTATGGCTACACCTTC | CASRDRGGGYGYTF
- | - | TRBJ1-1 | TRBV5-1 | TGCGCCAGCAGCTTGGGTGCAGGCGCGTTTGACACTGAAGCTTTCTTT | CASSLGAGAFDTEAFF
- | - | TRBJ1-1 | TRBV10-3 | TGTGCCATCAGTGACGGCAGCGGGAAGAACACTGAAGCTTTCTTT | CAISDGSGKNTEAFF
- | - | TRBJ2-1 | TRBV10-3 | TGTGCCATCGGGGGGGCCGCTTACAATGAGCAGTTCTTC | CAIGGAAYNEQFF
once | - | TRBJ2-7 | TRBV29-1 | TGCAGCGTTGAAGATCCCCGGGACTCCCCGGGCGAGCAGTACTTC | CSVEDPRDSPGEQYF
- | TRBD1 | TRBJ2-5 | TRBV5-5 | TGTGCCAGCAGCTACGGGACAGGGCGAGAGACCCAGTACTTC | CASSYGTGRETQYF
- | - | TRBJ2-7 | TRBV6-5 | TGTGCCAGCAGTTCCCGGGACAACGAGCAGTACTTC | CASSSRDNEQYF
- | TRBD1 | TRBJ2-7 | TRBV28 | TGTGCCAGCAGTTTATCTTCGGGACAGGGCTTCTACGAGCAGTACTTC | CASSLSSGQGFYEQYF
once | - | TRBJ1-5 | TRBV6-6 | TGTGCCAGCAGGCCCCCGGGACACTACAATCAGCCCCAGCATTTT | CASRPPGHYNQPQHF
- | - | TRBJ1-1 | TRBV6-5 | TGTGCCAGCAGAGAGGGAGGTATCGCTGAAGCTTTCTTT | CASREGGIAEAFF
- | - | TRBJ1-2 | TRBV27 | TGTGCCAGCAGTTTATTGACGGCCGAAGCGACCCACTATGGCTACACCTTC | CASSLLTAEATHYGYTF
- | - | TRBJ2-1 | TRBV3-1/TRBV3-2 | TGTGCCAGCAGCCAAGAGGGGGCCTCAGAGCAGTTCTTC | CASSQEGASEQFF
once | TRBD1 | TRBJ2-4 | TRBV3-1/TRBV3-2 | TGTGCCAGCAGCCAAGGACAGGGGGCGCCCAGAGAATACTTC | CASSQGQGAPREYF
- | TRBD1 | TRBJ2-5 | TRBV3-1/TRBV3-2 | TGTGCCAGCAGGCCCAAGACAGGGGCCCAAGAGACCCAGTACTTC | CASRPKTGAQETQYF
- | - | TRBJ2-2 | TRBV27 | TGTGCCAGCAGATTCTCAGGGGGGCTGACCGGGGAGCTGTTTTTT | CASRFSGGLTGELFF
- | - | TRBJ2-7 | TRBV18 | TGTGCCAGCTCACCACCACGGAGTTCCGGGAGCTACGAGCAGTACTTC | CASSPPRSSGSYEQYF
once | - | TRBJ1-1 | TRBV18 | TGTGCCAGCTCACCGAGACAGGCCTTGAACACTGAAGCTTTCTTT | CASSPRQALNTEAFF
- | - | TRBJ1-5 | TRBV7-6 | TGTGCCAGCAGCTTAGGGGAGAATCAGCCCCAGCATTTT | CASSLGENQPQHF
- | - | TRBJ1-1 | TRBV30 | TGTGCCTGGAGTGTAACAGGCCCAGGCACTGAAGCTTTCTTT | CAWSVTGPGTEAFF
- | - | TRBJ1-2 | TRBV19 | TGTGCCAGTAGTCCAAACAGCCTCAAGAGCTATGGCTACACCTTC | CASSPNSLKSYGYTF
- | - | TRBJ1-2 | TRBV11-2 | TGTGCCAGCGCGGCGCTACGGAACTATGGCTACACCTTC | CASAALRNYGYTF
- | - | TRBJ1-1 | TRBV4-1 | TGCGCCAGCAGCCGAAACAGTGGGGGCAACACTGAAGCTTTCTTT | CASSRNSGGNTEAFF
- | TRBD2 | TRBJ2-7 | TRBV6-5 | TGTGCCAGCAGGGAGGCGGGGGGGCCTGTAGAGCAGTACTTC | CASREAGGPVEQYF
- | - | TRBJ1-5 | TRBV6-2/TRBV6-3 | TGTGCCAGCAGTTACTCGCGTCGGAGTTATAGCAATCAGCCCCAGCATTTT | CASSYSRRSYSNQPQHF
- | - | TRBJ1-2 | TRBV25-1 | TGTGCCAGCAGTGCAGGTTCTTTCGGCTACACCTTC | CASSAGSFGYTF
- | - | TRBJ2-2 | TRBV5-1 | TGCGCCAGCAGCCTGCAGGGAGGCACCGGGGAGCTGTTTTTT | CASSLQGGTGELFF
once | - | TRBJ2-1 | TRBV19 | TGTGCCAGTAGTATAGAAGGGGACAATGAGCAGTTCTTC | CASSIEGDNEQFF
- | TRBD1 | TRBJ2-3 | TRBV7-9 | TGTGCCAGCAGCCACAGGGACAGGCGCACAGATACGCAGTATTTT | CASSHRDRRTDTQYF
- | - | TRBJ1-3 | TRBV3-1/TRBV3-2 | TGTGCCAGCAGCCAACAGGGAGGGCACACCATATATTTT | CASSQQGGHTIYF
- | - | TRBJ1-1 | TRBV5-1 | TGCGCCAGCAGCTTGAGCGGTGGGGCTGAAGCTTTCTTT | CASSLSGGAEAFF
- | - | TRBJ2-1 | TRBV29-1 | TGCAGCGTATCAAATGAGCAGTTCTTC | CSVSNEQFF
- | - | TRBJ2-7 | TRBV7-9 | TGTGCCAGCAGCAACCAACATTACGAGCAGTACTTC | CASSNQHYEQYF
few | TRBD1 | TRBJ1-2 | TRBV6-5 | TGTGCCAGCAGTTATTTAAGGACAGGGGGCGACTATGGCTACACCTTC | CASSYLRTGGDYGYTF
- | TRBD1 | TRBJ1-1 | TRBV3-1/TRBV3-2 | TGTGCCAGCAGCCTGGGGGACAGTGAAGCTTTCTTT | CASSLGDSEAFF
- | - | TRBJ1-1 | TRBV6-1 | TGTGCCAGCAGTGAACAGGGAGGGACTGAAGCTTTCTTT | CASSEQGGTEAFF
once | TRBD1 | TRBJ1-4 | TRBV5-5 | TGTGCCAGCAGCCTCCGGGACAGGGGTCCTGAAAAACTGTTTTTT | CASSLRDRGPEKLFF
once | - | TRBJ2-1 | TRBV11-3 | TGTGCCAGCAGCGCCTGGGGGGAAGGTAATGAGCAGTTCTTC | CASSAWGEGNEQFF
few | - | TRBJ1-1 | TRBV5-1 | TGCGCCAGCAGCTTGTTCCCCATGGCGGTGGGGAACACTGAAGCTTTCTTT | CASSLFPMAVGNTEAFF
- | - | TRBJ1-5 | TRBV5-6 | TGTGCCAGCAGCTTGTATCGGGATTATAGCAATCAGCCCCAGCATTTT | CASSLYRDYSNQPQHF
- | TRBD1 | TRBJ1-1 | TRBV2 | TGTGCCAGCAGTCGGACAGGGGGGAGAGCTTTCTTT | CASSRTGGRAFF